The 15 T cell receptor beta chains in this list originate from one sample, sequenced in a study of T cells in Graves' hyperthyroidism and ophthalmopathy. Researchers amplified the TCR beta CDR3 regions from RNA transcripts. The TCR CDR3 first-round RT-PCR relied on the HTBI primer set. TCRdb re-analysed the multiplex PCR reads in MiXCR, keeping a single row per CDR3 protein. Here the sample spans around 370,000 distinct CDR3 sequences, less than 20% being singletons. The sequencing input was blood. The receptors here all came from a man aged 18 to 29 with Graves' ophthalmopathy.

This chain's CDR3 is CASRRLAGGPMEETQYF. CDR3 in DNA: TGTGCCAGCAGGAGACTAGCGGGGGGGCCCATGGAGGAGACCCAGTACTTC. The chain employs TRBV11-2 and TRBJ2-5; TRBD2 aligns across 14 bases. Germline V gene lookup returns CDR1 SGHAT and CDR2 FQNNGV. V gave up 6 bases and J gave up 5 bases; unmatched junction bases: 11. This CDR3 is 17 amino acids long.

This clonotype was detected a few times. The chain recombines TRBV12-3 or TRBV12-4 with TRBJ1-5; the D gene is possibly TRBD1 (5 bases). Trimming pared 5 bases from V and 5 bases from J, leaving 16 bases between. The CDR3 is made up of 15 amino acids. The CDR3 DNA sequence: TGTGCCAGCAGTGTATCGGGACTGCCTCATCAGCCCCAGCATTTT. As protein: CASSVSGLPHQPQHF.

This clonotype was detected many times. CDR3 sequence: CSASKAGNTEAFF. CDR3 coding DNA: TGCAGTGCTAGTAAGGCAGGCAACACTGAAGCTTTCTTT. This rearrangement joins TRBV20-1 to TRBJ1-1; D gene unclear. Germline CDR1 DFQATT, CDR2 SNEGSKA (reference sequence). The CDR3 has 13 amino acids. Trimming removed 3 bases from V and 2 bases from J, with 10 bases in between.

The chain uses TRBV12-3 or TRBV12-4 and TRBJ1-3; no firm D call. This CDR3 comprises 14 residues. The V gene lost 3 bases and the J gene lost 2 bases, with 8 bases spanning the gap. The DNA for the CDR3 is TGTGCCAGCAGTTTTCGAGGGCCTGGAAACACCATATATTTT. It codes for CASSFRGPGNTIYF.

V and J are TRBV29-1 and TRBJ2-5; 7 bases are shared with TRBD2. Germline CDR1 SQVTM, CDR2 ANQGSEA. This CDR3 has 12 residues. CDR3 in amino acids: CSCGGGQETQYF. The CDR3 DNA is TGCTCATGTGGGGGGGGCCAAGAGACCCAGTACTTC.

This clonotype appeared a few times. CDR3: CASSLEEYETQYF. The CDR3 DNA follows: TGTGCCAGCAGCTTAGAGGAGTATGAGACCCAGTACTTC. The chain couples TRBV7-2 to TRBJ2-5; unclear D gene. V was trimmed by 1 base and J by 5 bases, leaving 8 bases between them. The CDR3 extends over 13 amino acids. Germline values: CDR1 SGHTA, CDR2 FQGNSA. The variable domain in full, completed from reference TRBV7-2 and TRBJ2-5, reads GAGVSQSPSNKVTEKGKDVELRCDPISGHTALYWYRQSLGQGLEFLIYFQGNSAPDKSGLPSDRFSAERTGGSVSTLTIQRTQQEDSAVYLCASSLEEYETQYFGPGTRLLVL.

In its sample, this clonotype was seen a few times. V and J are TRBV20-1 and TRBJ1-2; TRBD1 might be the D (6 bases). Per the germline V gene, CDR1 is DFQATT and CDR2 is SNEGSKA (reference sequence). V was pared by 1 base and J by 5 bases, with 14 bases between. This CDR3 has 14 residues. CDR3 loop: CSARGAGVGYGYTF. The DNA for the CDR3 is TGCAGTGCTAGAGGGGCAGGGGTAGGGTATGGCTACACCTTC.

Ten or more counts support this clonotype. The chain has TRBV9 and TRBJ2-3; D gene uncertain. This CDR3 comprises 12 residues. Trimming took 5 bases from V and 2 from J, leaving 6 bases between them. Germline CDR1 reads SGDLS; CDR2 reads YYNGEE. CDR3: CASSDFTDTQYF. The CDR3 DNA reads TGTGCCAGCAGTGACTTCACAGATACGCAGTATTTT.

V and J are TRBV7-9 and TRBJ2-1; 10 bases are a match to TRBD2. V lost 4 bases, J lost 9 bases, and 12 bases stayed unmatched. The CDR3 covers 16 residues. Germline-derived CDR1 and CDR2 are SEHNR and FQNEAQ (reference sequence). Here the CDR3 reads CASSSGGSGGRGEQFF. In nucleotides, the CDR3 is TGTGCCAGCAGCTCCGGGGGTAGCGGGGGGCGGGGTGAGCAGTTCTTC.

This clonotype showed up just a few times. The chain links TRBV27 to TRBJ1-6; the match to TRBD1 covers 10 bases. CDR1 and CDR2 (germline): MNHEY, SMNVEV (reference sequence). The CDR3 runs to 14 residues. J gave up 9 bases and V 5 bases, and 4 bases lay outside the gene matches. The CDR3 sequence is CASSARDRGSPLHF. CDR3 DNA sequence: TGTGCCAGCAGTGCCCGGGACAGGGGTTCACCCCTCCACTTT.

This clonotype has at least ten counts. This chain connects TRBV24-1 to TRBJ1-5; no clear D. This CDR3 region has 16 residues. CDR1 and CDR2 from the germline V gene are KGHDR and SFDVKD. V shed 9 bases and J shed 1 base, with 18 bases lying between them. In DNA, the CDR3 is TGTGCCACCGCGTCAAGGAGGGCGGAGAGCAATCAGCCCCAGCATTTT. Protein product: CATASRRAESNQPQHF.

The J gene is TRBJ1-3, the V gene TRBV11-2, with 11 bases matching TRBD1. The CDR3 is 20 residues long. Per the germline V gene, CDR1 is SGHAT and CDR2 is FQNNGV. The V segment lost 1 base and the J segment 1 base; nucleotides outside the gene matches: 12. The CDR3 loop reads CASSLARGQGAVVSGNTIYF. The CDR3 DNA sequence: TGTGCCAGCAGCTTAGCCCGCGGACAGGGGGCTGTTGTATCTGGAAACACCATATATTTT.

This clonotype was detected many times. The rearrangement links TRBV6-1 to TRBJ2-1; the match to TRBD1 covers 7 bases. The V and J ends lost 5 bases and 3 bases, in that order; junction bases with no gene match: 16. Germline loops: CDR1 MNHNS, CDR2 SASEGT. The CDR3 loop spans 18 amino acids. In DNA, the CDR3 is TGTGCCAGCAGTTCGCCTAGGTGGGAGACAGGGATCTACAATGAGCAGTTCTTC. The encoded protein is CASSSPRWETGIYNEQFF.

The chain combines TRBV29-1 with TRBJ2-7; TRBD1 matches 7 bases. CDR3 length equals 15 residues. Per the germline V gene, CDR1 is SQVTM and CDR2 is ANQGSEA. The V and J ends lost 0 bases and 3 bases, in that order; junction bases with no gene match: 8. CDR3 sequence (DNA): TGCAGCGTTGAAGATTACGGGACAGAGGACTACGAGCAGTACTTC. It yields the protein CSVEDYGTEDYEQYF.

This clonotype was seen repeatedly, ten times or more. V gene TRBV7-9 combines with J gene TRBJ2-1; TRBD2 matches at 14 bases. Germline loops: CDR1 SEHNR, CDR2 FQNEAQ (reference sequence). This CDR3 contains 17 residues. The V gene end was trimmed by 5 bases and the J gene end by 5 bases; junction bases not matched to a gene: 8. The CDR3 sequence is CASSLHGTSGGHNEQFF. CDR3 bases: TGTGCCAGCAGCCTACATGGGACTAGCGGGGGCCACAATGAGCAGTTCTTC. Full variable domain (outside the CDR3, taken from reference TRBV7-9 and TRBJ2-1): DTGVSQNPRHKITKRGQNVTFRCDPISEHNRLYWYRQTLGQGPEFLTYFQNEAQLEKSRLLSDRFSAERPKGSFSTLEIQRTEQGDSAMYLCASSLHGTSGGHNEQFFGPGTRLTVL.